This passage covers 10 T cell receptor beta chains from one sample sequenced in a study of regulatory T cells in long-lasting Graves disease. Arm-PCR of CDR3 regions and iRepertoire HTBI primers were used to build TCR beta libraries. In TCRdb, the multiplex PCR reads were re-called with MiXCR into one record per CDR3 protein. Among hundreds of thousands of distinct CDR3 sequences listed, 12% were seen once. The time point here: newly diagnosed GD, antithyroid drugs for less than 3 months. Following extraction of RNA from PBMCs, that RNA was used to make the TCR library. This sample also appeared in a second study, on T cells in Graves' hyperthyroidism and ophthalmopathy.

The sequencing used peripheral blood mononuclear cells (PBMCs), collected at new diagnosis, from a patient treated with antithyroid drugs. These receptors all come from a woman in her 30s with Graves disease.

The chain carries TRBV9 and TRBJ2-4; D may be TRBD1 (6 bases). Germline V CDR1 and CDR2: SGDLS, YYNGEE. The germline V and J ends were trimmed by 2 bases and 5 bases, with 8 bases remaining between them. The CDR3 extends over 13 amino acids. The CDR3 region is CASSVSGENIQYF. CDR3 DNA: TGTGCCAGCAGCGTTTCAGGGGAAAACATTCAGTACTTC. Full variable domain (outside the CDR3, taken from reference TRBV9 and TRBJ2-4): DSGVTQTPKHLITATGQRVTLRCSPRSGDLSVYWYQQSLDQGLQFLIQYYNGEERAKGNILERFSAQQFPDLHSELNLSSLELGDSALYFCASSVSGENIQYFGAGTRLSVL.

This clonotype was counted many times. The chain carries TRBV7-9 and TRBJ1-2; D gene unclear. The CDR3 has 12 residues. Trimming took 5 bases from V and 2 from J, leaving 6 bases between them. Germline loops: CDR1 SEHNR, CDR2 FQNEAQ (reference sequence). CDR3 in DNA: TGTGCCAGCAGCCCCGACAACTATGGCTACACCTTC. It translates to CASSPDNYGYTF.

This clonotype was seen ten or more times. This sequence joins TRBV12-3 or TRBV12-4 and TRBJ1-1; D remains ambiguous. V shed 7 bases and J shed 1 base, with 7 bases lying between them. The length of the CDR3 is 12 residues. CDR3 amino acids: CASTPRNTEAFF. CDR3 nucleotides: TGTGCCAGCACCCCGAGGAACACTGAAGCTTTCTTT.

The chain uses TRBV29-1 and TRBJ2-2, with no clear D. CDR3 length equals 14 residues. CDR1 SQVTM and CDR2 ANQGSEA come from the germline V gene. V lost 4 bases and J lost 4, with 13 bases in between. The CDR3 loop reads CSVGQRSGTGELFF. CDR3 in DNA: TGCAGCGTTGGCCAGCGTTCGGGCACCGGGGAGCTGTTTTTT.

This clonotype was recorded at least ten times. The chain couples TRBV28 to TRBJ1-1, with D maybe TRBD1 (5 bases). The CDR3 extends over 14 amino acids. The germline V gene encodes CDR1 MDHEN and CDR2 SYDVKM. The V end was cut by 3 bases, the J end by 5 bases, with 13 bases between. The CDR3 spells CASSLSPGMTEAFF. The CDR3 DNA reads TGTGCCAGCAGTTTGTCTCCAGGGATGACTGAAGCTTTCTTT.

The CDR3 protein is CASSFAKGLTGRLEPYNEQFF. CDR3 DNA: TGCGCCAGCAGCTTTGCTAAAGGGCTCACTGGAAGGCTTGAACCCTACAATGAGCAGTTCTTC. This chain connects TRBV5-1 to TRBJ2-1; D uncertain. The V end was cut by 2 bases, the J end by 2 bases, with 29 bases between. Germline lookup yields CDR1 SGHRS and CDR2 YFSETQ. The CDR3 runs 21 residues.

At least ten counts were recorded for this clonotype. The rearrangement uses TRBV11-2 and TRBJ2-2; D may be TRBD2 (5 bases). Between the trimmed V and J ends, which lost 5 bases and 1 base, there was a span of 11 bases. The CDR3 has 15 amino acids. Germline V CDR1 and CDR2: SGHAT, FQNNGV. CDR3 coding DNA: TGTGCCAGCAGCCCGAGGGCCAGGAACACCGGGGAGCTGTTTTTT. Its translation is CASSPRARNTGELFF.

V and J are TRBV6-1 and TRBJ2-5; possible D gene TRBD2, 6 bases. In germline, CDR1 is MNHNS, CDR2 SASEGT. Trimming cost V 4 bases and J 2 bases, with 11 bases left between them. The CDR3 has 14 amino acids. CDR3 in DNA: TGTGCCAGCAGTGGAGGGGCGGGACAAGAGACCCAGTACTTC. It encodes CASSGGAGQETQYF.

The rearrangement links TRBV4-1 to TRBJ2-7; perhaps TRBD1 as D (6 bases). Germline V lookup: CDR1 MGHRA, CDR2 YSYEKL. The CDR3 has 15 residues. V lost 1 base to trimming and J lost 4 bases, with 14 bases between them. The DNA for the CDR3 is TGCGCCAGCAGCCAAGGCCCGGACAGCCGATACGAGCAGTACTTC. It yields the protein CASSQGPDSRYEQYF.

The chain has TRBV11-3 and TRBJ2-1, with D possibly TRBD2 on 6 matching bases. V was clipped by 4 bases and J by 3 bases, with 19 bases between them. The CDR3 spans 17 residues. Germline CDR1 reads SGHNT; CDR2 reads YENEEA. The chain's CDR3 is CASSSRGTGAGYNEQFF. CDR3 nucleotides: TGTGCCAGCAGCTCCAGAGGAACGGGAGCTGGCTACAATGAGCAGTTCTTC.